This TCR beta chain was captured by sequencing in a study of radiotherapy plus CTLA-4 blockade in lung cancer. Study in general: Objective responses were seen in 15% to 20% of patients, disease control in less than 40%.

Produced via immunoSEQ multiplex PCR; TCRdb's table is partial and in-frame only. The sample holds approximately 72,000 clones, around four fifths seen once. The material was peripheral blood, obtained from a patient treated with radiotherapy plus ipilimumab. This receptor was taken from a human donor with non-small cell lung cancer who had a complete response to radiotherapy plus ipilimumab.

The CDR3 DNA is TGTGCCAGCAGCTTAATCACTAGCACAGATACGCAGTATTTT. This sequence encodes CASSLITSTDTQYF. The genes are TRBV7-2 and TRBJ2-3; no clear D gene. Trimming took 2 bases from V and 0 from J, leaving 6 bases between them. CDR3 size: 14 residues. CDR1 and CDR2 (germline): SGHTA, FQGNSA. The full variable domain, with the rest looked up from reference TRBV7-2 and TRBJ2-3, is GAGVSQSPSNKVTEKGKDVELRCDPISGHTALYWYRQSLGQGLEFLIYFQGNSAPDKSGLPSDRFSAERTGGSVSTLTIQRTQQEDSAVYLCASSLITSTDTQYFGPGTRLTVL.